A selection of T cell receptor beta chains follows, all from one sample in a study of graft-versus-host responses after intestinal transplantation. The table came from immunoSEQ multiplex PCR; TCRdb's copy has only in-frame clones and leaves some out. The sample yields around 95,000 clones, less than 90% seen once. Their antigens are not known. Sample: unstimulated CD4+ T cells sorted from spleen or lymph node cells, taken before transplant. These receptors were collected from a human donor who was the organ donor for an intestinal transplant. CDR3s include the opening cysteine and the closing phenylalanine or tryptophan. A D gene is named only where the DNA matches it firmly. A row's size may be missing; if present it is once, few, many or a size class.

CDR3 protein	CDR3 DNA	D gene	V gene	J gene	clone size
CASSSLRDRENYGYTF	TGTGCCAGCAGCTCACTACGGGACAGAGAAAACTATGGCTACACCTTC	TRBD1	TRBV11-2	TRBJ1-2	once
CASSFTSGNTIYF	TGCGCCAGCAGCTTCACATCTGGAAACACCATATATTTT	-	TRBV5-1	TRBJ1-3	few
CASSLTGDLDTQYF	TGTGCCAGCAGCCTAACAGGGGATCTGGATACGCAGTATTTT	TRBD1	TRBV7-9	TRBJ2-3	-
CASRPSGGPSAGELFF	TGTGCCAGTAGACCTAGCGGGGGACCGAGTGCCGGGGAGCTGTTTTTT	TRBD2	TRBV19	TRBJ2-2	-
CASSVEVGYEQYF	TGTGCCAGCAGCGTAGAAGTAGGCTACGAGCAGTACTTC	-	TRBV9	TRBJ2-7	-
CASSLVPGYPQFF	TGTGCCAGCAGCTTAGTGCCGGGGTACCCGCAGTTCTTC	-	TRBV11-3	TRBJ2-1	-
CASSSPPDTQRIYGYTF	TGTGCCAGCAGCTCTCCACCGGACACGCAGCGAATCTATGGCTACACCTTC	-	TRBV7-9	TRBJ1-2	-
CASSEDFSYNEQFF	TGTGCCAGCAGTGAGGACTTCTCCTACAATGAGCAGTTCTTC	-	TRBV6-4	TRBJ2-1	-
CATAQWGRSEAFF	TGTGCCACTGCCCAGTGGGGTAGGAGTGAAGCTTTCTTT	-	TRBV19	TRBJ1-1	medium-sized
CASSAGHADEKLFF	TGTGCCAGCAGCGCCGGACATGCGGATGAAAAACTGTTTTTT	-	TRBV9	TRBJ1-4	once
CASSYYPGSGANVLTF	TGTGCCAGCAGTTACTATCCGGGCTCTGGGGCCAACGTCCTGACTTTC	-	TRBV6-5	TRBJ2-6	-
CASSLPATNEKLFF	TGTGCCAGCAGTCTTCCTGCAACTAATGAAAAACTGTTTTTT	-	TRBV28	TRBJ1-4	-
CASSYVGVWGQNYGYTF	TGTGCCAGCAGTTATGTAGGCGTGTGGGGGCAGAACTATGGCTACACCTTC	-	TRBV5-6	TRBJ1-2	-
CASSFQGPTAYEQYF	TGTGCCAGCAGCTTTCAGGGGCCGACTGCCTACGAGCAGTACTTC	-	TRBV5-5	TRBJ2-7	-
CASTDRGINQPQHF	TGTGCCAGTACAGACAGGGGGATCAATCAGCCCCAGCATTTT	TRBD1	TRBV19	TRBJ1-5	-
CASSVGFGTEAFF	TGTGCCAGCAGTGTTGGGTTTGGGACTGAAGCTTTCTTT	-	TRBV2	TRBJ1-1	-